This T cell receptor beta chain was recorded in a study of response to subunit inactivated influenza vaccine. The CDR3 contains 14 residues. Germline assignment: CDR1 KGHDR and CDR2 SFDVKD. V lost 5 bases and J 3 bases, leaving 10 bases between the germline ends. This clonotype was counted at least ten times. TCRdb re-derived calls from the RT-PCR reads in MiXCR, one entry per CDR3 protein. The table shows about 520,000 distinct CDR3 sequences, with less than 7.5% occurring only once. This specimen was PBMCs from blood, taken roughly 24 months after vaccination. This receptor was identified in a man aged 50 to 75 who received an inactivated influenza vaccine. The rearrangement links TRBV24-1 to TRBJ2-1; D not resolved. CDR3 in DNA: TGTGCCACCAGTGGTCCCAGCCTCTACAATGAGCAGTTCTTC. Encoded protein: CATSGPSLYNEQFF.